The 27 T cell receptor beta chains below come from one sample, sequenced in a study of T cell responses to AZD1222 COVID-19 vaccine. Here immunoSEQ multiplex PCR was the method, and the copy in TCRdb shows in-frame clones only, minus some. The sample has 100,000 to 150,000 clones, just under 95% seen once. The specimen comprised peripheral blood, sampled on day 0 of AZD1222 vaccination. These receptor sequences come from an adult in good health.

The CDR3 nucleotides are TGTGCCAGCAGCCGGGCGGGGACAGGGGGAGAGACCCAGTACTTC. As protein: CASSRAGTGGETQYF. The chain couples TRBV9 to TRBJ2-5; the match to TRBD1 covers 11 bases. The junction had 6 bases not matched to a gene; V was cut back by 4 bases and J by 4 bases. There are 15 residues in the CDR3. Germline V gives CDR1 SGDLS, CDR2 YYNGEE.

This chain connects TRBV11-2 to TRBJ2-3; possible D gene TRBD2, 5 bases. V was shortened by 1 base and J by 3 bases, with 11 bases between the two germline ends. This CDR3 has 15 amino acids. Germline-derived CDR1 and CDR2 are SGHAT and FQNNGV. As DNA, the CDR3 is TGTGCCAGCAGCTTAGGAGGGTCTCGGACAGATACGCAGTATTTT. This codes for CASSLGGSRTDTQYF.

The chain uses TRBV28 and TRBJ1-6; D possibly corresponds to TRBD1 (6 bases). Deletions cut 3 bases from V and 9 bases from J, with 12 bases between. Germline values: CDR1 MDHEN, CDR2 SYDVKM. CDR3 size: 14 residues. CDR3 in amino acids: CASSLGTGSSPLHF. Written as DNA, the CDR3 is TGTGCCAGCAGTTTGGGTACAGGGAGTTCACCCCTCCACTTT.

The chain combines TRBV11-3 with TRBJ2-7; 12 positions match TRBD2. The length of the CDR3 is 14 residues. CDR1 and CDR2 from the germline V gene are SGHNT and YENEEA. Unmatched junction bases numbered 8, after V lost 5 bases and J lost 9 bases. CDR3 DNA sequence: TGTGCCAGCAGCAGCTCTAGCGGGAGGGACGGGCAGTACTTC. It translates to CASSSSSGRDGQYF.

The V gene is TRBV6-5, the J gene TRBJ1-5, with TRBD1 identical over 7 bases. The CDR3 is 13 amino acids. V trimming: 5 bases; J trimming: 5 bases; junction bases outside the gene matches: 3. Germline CDR1 and CDR2: MNHEY and SVGAGI. The CDR3, as DNA: TGTGCCAGCAGTCGCGACAGGGATCAGCCCCAGCATTTT. Its protein is CASSRDRDQPQHF.

Only one count was recorded for this clone. The rearrangement links TRBV5-6 to TRBJ2-1; D unresolved. Trimming pared 2 bases from V and 0 bases from J, leaving 9 bases between. This CDR3 has 15 amino acids. Germline CDR1 reads SGHDT; CDR2 reads YYEEEE. The DNA for the CDR3 is TGTGCCAGCAGCTTCTATTCTCTCTCCTACAATGAGCAGTTCTTC. Translating it yields CASSFYSLSYNEQFF.

The chain is built from TRBV6-1 and TRBJ1-1; tentatively, D is TRBD1 (6 bases). The CDR3 is 15 residues long. The ends were cut back, 2 bases at V and 3 bases at J, with 13 bases in the middle. Germline CDR1 is MNHNS and CDR2 is SASEGT. The chain's CDR3 is CASSERGGRYTEAFF. The CDR3 DNA follows: TGTGCCAGCAGTGAACGGGGGGGGCGGTACACTGAAGCTTTCTTT.

The V gene is TRBV19, the J gene TRBJ1-1, with a tentative D call TRBD1 (6 bases). V was cut by 5 bases and J by 5 bases, with 15 bases left in between. The V gene's germline CDR1 is LNHDA and CDR2 SQIVND (reference sequence). The CDR3 has 14 amino acids. CDR3 protein: CASSLRHRETEAFF. The CDR3, as DNA: TGTGCCAGTAGTCTTCGCCACAGGGAAACTGAAGCTTTCTTT.

This chain connects TRBV19 to TRBJ2-7; D is unclear. The V gene lost 3 bases and the J gene lost 2 bases, with 11 bases spanning the gap. There are 14 residues in the CDR3. Germline CDR1 is LNHDA and CDR2 is SQIVND (reference sequence). Here the CDR3 reads CASSIGQATYEQYF. As DNA, the CDR3 is TGTGCCAGTAGTATCGGGCAGGCTACCTACGAGCAGTACTTC.

V gene TRBV7-8 combines with J gene TRBJ1-6; 8 positions agree with TRBD1. Germline CDR1 SGHVS, CDR2 FQNEAQ. This CDR3 region has 16 residues. The V segment lost 2 bases and the J segment 3 bases; nucleotides outside the gene matches: 3. For the CDR3, the DNA is TGTGCCAGCAGCTTAACAGGGGGGAACTATAATTCACCCCTCCACTTT. Protein sequence: CASSLTGGNYNSPLHF.

The V call is TRBV9, the J call TRBJ1-2, with D perhaps matching TRBD1 (6 bases). V was pared by 7 bases and J by 2 bases, with 9 bases between. Germline assignment: CDR1 SGDLS and CDR2 YYNGEE. The CDR3 is made up of 12 amino acids. CDR3 residues: CASATGNYGYTF. Written as DNA, the CDR3 is TGTGCCAGCGCTACAGGGAACTATGGCTACACCTTC.

The chain links TRBV18 to TRBJ1-1; D not resolved. Per the germline V gene, CDR1 is KGHSH and CDR2 is LQKENI. CDR3 length: 15 amino acids. V lost 3 bases, J lost 1 base, and 12 bases lay in between. The CDR3 protein is CASSPTFVRNTEAFF. In DNA, the CDR3 is TGTGCCAGCTCACCTACTTTCGTGAGGAACACTGAAGCTTTCTTT.

J is TRBJ1-1 and V is TRBV30, with TRBD1 matching 7 bases. Per germline, CDR1 GTSNPN and CDR2 SVGIG (reference sequence). Losses at the gene ends were 5 bases for V and 1 base for J; bases not matched to a gene: 4. CDR3 length: 13 residues. CDR3 protein: CAWVGTANTEAFF. The CDR3 DNA follows: TGTGCCTGGGTAGGGACAGCGAACACTGAAGCTTTCTTT.

The rearrangement links TRBV28 to TRBJ1-3; D call uncertain. The ends were cut back, 5 bases at V and 0 bases at J, with 11 bases in the middle. The CDR3 spans 15 residues. Per the germline V gene, CDR1 is MDHEN and CDR2 is SYDVKM. DNA for the CDR3: TGTGCCAGCAGTCCTACTGACTTCTCTGGAAACACCATATATTTT. Protein product: CASSPTDFSGNTIYF.

This rearrangement joins TRBV7-6 to TRBJ2-5; 9 bases agree with TRBD1. This CDR3 contains 17 residues. The V gene's germline CDR1 is SGHVS and CDR2 FNYEAQ. V shed 5 bases and J 7 bases; nucleotides not matched to a gene: 17. CDR3: CASSLFPGQGVSGTQYF. The CDR3, as DNA: TGTGCCAGCAGCCTCTTCCCGGGACAGGGCGTGTCGGGGACCCAGTACTTC.

This clone was found once. The chain combines TRBV30 with TRBJ2-1; no clear D. V was clipped by 2 bases and J by 0 bases, with 14 bases between them. The CDR3 is 16 residues long. In germline, CDR1 is GTSNPN, CDR2 SVGIG (reference sequence). CDR3 bases: TGTGCCTGGAGTTTTAAAGGTCAAGTCTCCTACAATGAGCAGTTCTTC. As protein: CAWSFKGQVSYNEQFF.

The rearrangement joins TRBV5-5 to TRBJ1-1; 7 positions match TRBD1. This CDR3 contains 15 residues. Germline CDR1 is SGHKS and CDR2 is YYEKEE (reference sequence). V lost 4 bases and J lost 5; bases outside the gene matches: 11. The DNA of the CDR3 is TGTGCCAGCAGCGCCGTAGGGGGCTCGGGTACTGAAGCTTTCTTT. It translates to CASSAVGGSGTEAFF.

The chain joins TRBV3-1 (or the pseudogene TRBV3-2) to TRBJ2-2; TRBD1 matches at 9 bases. With V trimmed by 1 base and J by 4 bases, 10 bases remained unmatched. Germline V gives CDR1 LGHDT, CDR2 YNNKEL (reference sequence). This CDR3 has 18 amino acids. The CDR3 reads CASSQGVPGQGFTGELFF. The CDR3 nucleotides are TGTGCCAGCAGCCAAGGGGTGCCGGGACAGGGCTTCACCGGGGAGCTGTTTTTT.

The rearrangement links TRBV7-9 to TRBJ2-2; the match to TRBD1 covers 12 bases. The CDR3 is 16 residues long. Looked up from germline, CDR1 is SEHNR and CDR2 is FQNEAQ (reference sequence). V lost 5 bases and J lost 3; bases outside the gene matches: 4. In nucleotides, the CDR3 is TGTGCCAGCAGCGCCGGGACAGGGGGCGACACCGGGGAGCTGTTTTTT. It encodes CASSAGTGGDTGELFF.

The rearrangement links TRBV3-1 (or the pseudogene TRBV3-2) to TRBJ1-1; the D gene is possibly TRBD1 (6 bases). The CDR3 loop spans 15 amino acids. Germline CDR1 is LGHDT and CDR2 is YNNKEL (reference sequence). Trimming took off 1 base at V and 1 base at J, with 10 bases between the two ends. The DNA for the CDR3 is TGTGCCAGCAGCCAAGTGGGGGCCGGGAACACTGAAGCTTTCTTT. This translates into CASSQVGAGNTEAFF.

This clone was seen a few times. The chain has TRBV28 and TRBJ2-2, with 10 bases aligning to TRBD1. The CDR3 is 15 residues long. Trimming took 2 bases from V and 5 from J; bases not matched to a gene: 2. CDR1 MDHEN and CDR2 SYDVKM come from the germline V gene. For the CDR3, the DNA is TGTGCCAGCAGTTTAATGGGACAGGGGACCGGGGAGCTGTTTTTT. Translated: CASSLMGQGTGELFF.

V is TRBV7-9 and J is TRBJ2-7, with TRBD2 identical over 13 bases. Trimming at V came to 7 bases and at J to 0 bases, leaving 6 bases not matched to a gene. The germline V gene has CDR1 SEHNR and CDR2 FQNEAQ (reference sequence). The CDR3 sequence is 16 residues long. The CDR3 reads CASTGTSGNRSYEQYF. CDR3 DNA sequence: TGTGCCAGCACCGGGACTAGCGGGAACCGCTCCTACGAGCAGTACTTC.

This clone was picked up one time. The chain joins TRBV5-1 to TRBJ2-2, with TRBD2 matching over 8 bases. The CDR3 has 16 residues. J lost 5 bases, V lost 0 bases, and 6 bases had no gene match. CDR1 and CDR2 (germline): SGHRS, YFSETQ. The CDR3 nucleotides read TGCGCCAGCAGCTTGGCCGGGACTAGAGGGACCGGGGAGCTGTTTTTT. This gives the protein CASSLAGTRGTGELFF.

This chain uses TRBV6-6 with TRBJ1-5; no clear D gene. Per germline, CDR1 MNHNY and CDR2 SVGAGI (reference sequence). This CDR3 has 12 amino acids. V was shortened by 0 bases and J by 6 bases, with 3 bases between the two germline ends. The CDR3 protein is CASSYSLQPQHF. CDR3 DNA sequence: TGTGCCAGCAGTTACTCCCTTCAGCCCCAGCATTTT.

The rearrangement joins TRBV11-2 to TRBJ2-7; D is possibly TRBD1 (6 bases). CDR1 and CDR2 (germline): SGHAT, FQNNGV. This CDR3 has 14 residues. The V gene lost 5 bases and the J gene lost 3 bases, with 14 bases spanning the gap. The CDR3 DNA sequence: TGTGCCAGCAGCCCTTCGACAGGTGGCTACGAGCAGTACTTC. It specifies CASSPSTGGYEQYF.

V usage is TRBV30 and J usage is TRBJ1-3; 7 bases map to TRBD1. The CDR3 runs to 13 residues. Germline-derived CDR1 and CDR2 are GTSNPN and SVGIG (reference sequence). The V and J ends lost 8 bases and 4 bases, in that order; junction bases with no gene match: 8. DNA of the CDR3: TGTGCCAGACAGGGAAATCACGGAAACACCATATATTTT. Translation: CARQGNHGNTIYF.

The chain combines TRBV6-2 or TRBV6-3 with TRBJ2-1; TRBD2 is a possible D gene (6 bases). The CDR3 totals 14 residues. Germline CDR1 is MNHEY and CDR2 is SVGEGT. V lost 2 bases to trimming and J lost 8 bases, with 13 bases between them. CDR3 in DNA: TGTGCCAGCAGTTACCGATGGAGGGCCCATGAGCAGTTCTTC. Translating it yields CASSYRWRAHEQFF.